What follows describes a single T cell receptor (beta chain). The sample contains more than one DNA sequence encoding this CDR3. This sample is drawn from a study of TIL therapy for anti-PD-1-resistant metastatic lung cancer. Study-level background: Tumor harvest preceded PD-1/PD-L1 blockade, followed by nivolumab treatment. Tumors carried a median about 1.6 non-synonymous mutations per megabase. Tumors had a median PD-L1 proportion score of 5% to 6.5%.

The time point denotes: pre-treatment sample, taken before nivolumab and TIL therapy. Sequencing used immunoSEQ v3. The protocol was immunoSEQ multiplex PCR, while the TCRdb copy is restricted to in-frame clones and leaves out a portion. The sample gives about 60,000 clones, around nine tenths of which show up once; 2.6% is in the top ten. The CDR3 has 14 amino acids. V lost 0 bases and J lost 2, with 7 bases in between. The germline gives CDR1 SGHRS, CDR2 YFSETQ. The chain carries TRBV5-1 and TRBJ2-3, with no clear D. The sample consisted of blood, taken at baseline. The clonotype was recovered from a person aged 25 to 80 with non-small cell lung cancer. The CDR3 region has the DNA TGCGCCAGCAGCTTGGGAGGTGCCACAGATACGCAGTATTTT. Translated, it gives CASSLGGATDTQYF. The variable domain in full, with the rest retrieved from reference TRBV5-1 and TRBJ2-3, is KAGVTQTPRYLIKTRGQQVTLSCSPISGHRSVSWYQQTPGQGLQFLFEYFSETQRNKGNFPGRFSGRQFSNSRSEMNVSTLELGDSALYLCASSLGGATDTQYFGPGTRLTVL.